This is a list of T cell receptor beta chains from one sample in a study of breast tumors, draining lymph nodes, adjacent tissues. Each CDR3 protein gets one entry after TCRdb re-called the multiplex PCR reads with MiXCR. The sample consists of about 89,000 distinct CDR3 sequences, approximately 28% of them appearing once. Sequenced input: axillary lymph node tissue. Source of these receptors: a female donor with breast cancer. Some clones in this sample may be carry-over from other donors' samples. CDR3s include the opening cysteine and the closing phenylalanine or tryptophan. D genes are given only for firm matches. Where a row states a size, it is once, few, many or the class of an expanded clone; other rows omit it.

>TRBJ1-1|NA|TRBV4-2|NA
CASSQAGDIKAFF
TGTGCCAGCAGCCAGGCCGGAGACATTAAAGCTTTCTTT
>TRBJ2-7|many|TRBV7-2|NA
CASSLGQHGQQYF
TGTGCCAGCAGCCTCGGGCAGCACGGACAGCAGTACTTC
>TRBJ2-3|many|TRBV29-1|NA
CSAGYTPDTQYF
TGCAGCGCCGGGTATACGCCAGATACGCAGTATTTT
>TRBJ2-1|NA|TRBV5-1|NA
CASSLVGTNRAREQFF
TGTGCCAGCAGCTTGGTAGGGACAAATAGGGCTCGGGAGCAGTTCTTC
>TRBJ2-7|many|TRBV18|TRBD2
CASSPAGTREYEQYF
TGTGCCAGCTCACCCGCCGGGACTAGGGAATACGAGCAGTACTTC
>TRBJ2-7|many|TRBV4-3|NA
CASSQVPGPYEQYF
TGCGCCAGCAGCCAAGTCCCCGGACCCTACGAGCAGTACTTC
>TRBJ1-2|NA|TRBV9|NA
CASSAGGHHNYVYTF
TGTGCCAGCAGCGCGGGAGGGCACCATAACTATGTCTACACCTTC
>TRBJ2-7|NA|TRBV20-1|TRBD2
CSANGLAGVVYEQYF
TGCAGTGCTAACGGACTAGCGGGAGTCGTCTACGAGCAGTACTTC
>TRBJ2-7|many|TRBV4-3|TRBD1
CASSQDLRTGAYEQYF
TGCGCCAGCAGCCAAGATCTAAGGACAGGGGCCTACGAGCAGTACTTC
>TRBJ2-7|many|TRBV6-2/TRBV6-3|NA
CASNPPGVAEQYF
TGTGCCAGCAATCCACCAGGTGTCGCCGAGCAGTACTTC
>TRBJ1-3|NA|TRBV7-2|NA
CASSQEVVSNEQYFGPGTIYF
NA
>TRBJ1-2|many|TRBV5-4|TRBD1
CASSLVEGAGGYTF
TGTGCCAGCAGCTTGGTTGAGGGGGCAGGGGGCTACACCTTC
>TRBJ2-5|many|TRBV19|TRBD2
CASSNVGGETQYF
TGTGCCAGTAGTAATGTGGGGGGGGAGACCCAGTACTTC
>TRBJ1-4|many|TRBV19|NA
CASRAVGGAGEKLFF
TGTGCCAGTAGGGCCGTCGGGGGCGCAGGGGAAAAACTGTTTTTT
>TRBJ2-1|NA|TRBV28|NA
CASSSSGPLQFF
NA
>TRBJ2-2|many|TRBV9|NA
CASSGWDANTGELFF
TGTGCCAGCAGCGGGTGGGACGCAAACACCGGGGAGCTGTTTTTT
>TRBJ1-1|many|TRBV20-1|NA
CSVQPLTEPGTEAFF
TGCAGTGTACAGCCACTAACGGAACCTGGCACTGAAGCTTTCTTT
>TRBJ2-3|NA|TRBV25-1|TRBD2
CASSPAGVTQYF
TGTGCCAGCAGCCCAGCGGGAGTTACGCAGTATTTT
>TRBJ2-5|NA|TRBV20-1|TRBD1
CSARTGGAETQYF
TGCAGTGCACGGACAGGGGGCGCGGAGACCCAGTACTTC
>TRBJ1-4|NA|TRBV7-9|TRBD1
CASSWTGEGGGEKLFF
TGTGCCAGCAGCTGGACAGGGGAAGGTGGAGGGGAAAAACTGTTTTTT